The sequence of this TCR beta chain was determined in a study of cytomegalovirus exposure and HLA in healthy donors. Germline V gene data show CDR1 as SGHTA and CDR2 as FQGNSA. The V segment lost 7 bases and the J segment 1 base; nucleotides outside the gene matches: 10. This CDR3 has 18 residues. General observations from the study: In an earlier analysis, about 90% or about 30%: the productive usage of most TCR beta V segments.

The count of this clone is one. Antigen specificity is unknown. With 60 Vbeta and 13 Jbeta primers, the PCR was carried out. Produced via immunoSEQ multiplex PCR; TCRdb's table is partial and in-frame only. The sample consists of approximately 140,000 clones, 73% of them appearing once. This TCR was sampled from a woman between 40 and 50 years old in good health and CMV-seronegative. Material for sequencing was PBMCs. The chain links TRBV7-2 to TRBJ2-7, with 16 bases lining up with TRBD2. CDR3 sequence: CASTPGLAGGLGSYEQYF. In nucleotides, the CDR3 is TGTGCCAGCACCCCGGGACTAGCGGGGGGGTTGGGGTCCTACGAGCAGTACTTC.